A single sample is the source of the 14 T cell receptor beta chains below, sequenced in a study of T cells after yellow fever vaccination. MiXCR, applied by TCRdb to the 5' RACE reads, yields one record per CDR3 protein. The sample contains over 120,000 distinct CDR3 sequences, roughly 6.7% of which appear only once. Source: CD4+ T cells sorted from PBMCs, taken 10 days after the yellow fever booster vaccination. All receptors come from a man aged 30 to 45 who received the YFV17D yellow fever vaccine.

This clonotype occurred many times. The chain links TRBV7-7 to TRBJ2-1; 9 bases map to TRBD2. V gave up 1 base and J gave up 4 bases; unmatched junction bases: 2. The CDR3 runs 15 residues. Germline CDR1 reads SSHAT; CDR2 reads FNYEAQ (reference sequence). The CDR3 sequence: CASSLGAGGYNEQFF. The CDR3 nucleotides read TGTGCCAGCAGCTTAGGGGCGGGAGGGTACAATGAGCAGTTCTTC.

At least ten counts were recorded for this clonotype. V gene TRBV7-2 combines with J gene TRBJ2-7; the D gene is possibly TRBD1 (6 bases). In germline, CDR1 is SGHTA, CDR2 FQGNSA. V lost 3 bases to trimming and J lost 2 bases, with 11 bases between them. CDR3 length equals 14 residues. The DNA for the CDR3 is TGTGCCAGCAGCTTGACAGGCTTTGCCTACGAGCAGTACTTC. Translation: CASSLTGFAYEQYF.

This clonotype was counted a few times. The chain's CDR3 is CASSLFKPLLTSGRSEQYF. Here the CDR3 DNA reads TGTGCCAGCAGTTTATTTAAGCCCTTGCTGACTAGCGGGAGGTCCGAGCAGTACTTC. The chain recombines TRBV27 with TRBJ2-7; 13 bases agree with TRBD2. Germline V gene lookup returns CDR1 MNHEY and CDR2 SMNVEV (reference sequence). V lost 1 base, J lost 6 bases, and 15 bases stayed unmatched. The CDR3 covers 19 residues.

This clonotype was recorded at least ten times. The rearrangement links TRBV4-3 to TRBJ2-7; TRBD2 is a possible D gene (5 bases). The CDR3 sequence is 16 residues long. Between the trimmed V and J ends, which lost 2 bases and 2 bases, there was a span of 16 bases. CDR1 LGHNA and CDR2 YSLEER come from the germline V gene. The CDR3 spells CASSQILGSTAYEQYF. The DNA for the CDR3 is TGCGCCAGCAGCCAAATTCTGGGGAGTACGGCCTACGAGCAGTACTTC.

This clonotype was seen more than once but under ten times. This chain links TRBV27 with TRBJ2-3; weak D call: TRBD2 (6 bases). This CDR3 has 14 residues. V gave up 4 bases and J gave up 2 bases, with 10 bases separating them. The germline V gene encodes CDR1 MNHEY and CDR2 SMNVEV (reference sequence). The CDR3 loop is CASSWGRTTDTQYF. The CDR3 bases are TGTGCCAGCAGTTGGGGGAGGACCACAGATACGCAGTATTTT.

This clonotype came up many times. CDR3 sequence reads: CSAPGTSLSEQYF. The CDR3 DNA is TGCAGTGCCCCGGGGACTAGCTTGAGCGAGCAGTACTTC. The J gene is TRBJ2-7, the V gene TRBV20-1, with 9 bases aligning to TRBD2. The CDR3 totals 13 residues. CDR1 and CDR2 from the germline V gene are DFQATT and SNEGSKA (reference sequence). V dropped 6 bases and J dropped 6; count of bases not matched to a gene: 9.

The sample holds many counts of this clonotype. J is TRBJ2-1 and V is TRBV6-5; 11 positions match TRBD2. With 0 bases clipped from V and 10 bases from J, the junction kept 11 bases outside the gene matches. The CDR3 sequence is 17 residues long. The germline V gene has CDR1 MNHEY and CDR2 SVGAGI. The CDR3 nucleotides read TGTGCCAGCAGTTACTCCTATTTAGCGGGAGGGCCTCACGAGCAGTTCTTC. Residues: CASSYSYLAGGPHEQFF.

This clonotype appeared many times. The rearrangement uses TRBV25-1 and TRBJ2-4, with D possibly being TRBD1 (7 bases). The CDR3 extends over 16 amino acids. V lost 5 bases and J 9 bases, leaving 23 bases between the germline ends. Germline values: CDR1 MGHDK, CDR2 SYGVNS. The CDR3 loop reads CASSSGRRGLAGIQYF. CDR3 nucleotide sequence: TGTGCCAGCAGTAGTGGTCGGAGGGGGCTTGCGGGCATTCAGTACTTC.

This clonotype came up many times. The chain is built from TRBV6-1 and TRBJ1-1; D uncertain. Germline V CDR1 and CDR2: MNHNS, SASEGT. V was cut by 6 bases and J by 4 bases, with 9 bases left in between. The CDR3 covers 12 residues. CDR3 in DNA: TGTGCCAGCAGAGAGGCCGCCACTGAAGCTTTCTTT. Residues: CASREAATEAFF.

In its sample, this clonotype was seen many times. CDR3 in amino acids: CASSQPLISGANVLTF. The DNA for the CDR3 is TGCGCCAGCAGCCAGCCATTGATCTCTGGGGCCAACGTCCTGACTTTC. This chain joins TRBV4-3 and TRBJ2-6; D gene ambiguous. Trimming removed 3 bases from V and 0 bases from J, with 9 bases in between. This CDR3 spans 16 amino acids. The germline gives CDR1 LGHNA, CDR2 YSLEER.

The table lists this clonotype with a few counts. The chain combines TRBV6-2 or TRBV6-3 with TRBJ2-2; 14 nucleotides agree with TRBD2. V trimming: 5 bases; J trimming: 5 bases; junction bases outside the gene matches: 7. Per the germline V gene, CDR1 is MNHEY and CDR2 is SVGEGT. The CDR3 runs to 17 residues. For the CDR3, the DNA is TGTGCCAGCAGTCGCCCGGGACTAGCGGGAGATACCGGGGAGCTGTTTTTT. The encoded protein is CASSRPGLAGDTGELFF.

The J gene is TRBJ2-5, the V gene TRBV9; D gene unclear. Germline lookup yields CDR1 SGDLS and CDR2 YYNGEE. This CDR3 is 16 amino acids long. Trimming shortened V by 1 base and J by 2 bases, and 15 bases separated the two germline ends. For the CDR3, the DNA is TGTGCCAGCAGCGTATCCACCATTGAAGGGCAAGAGACCCAGTACTTC. It specifies CASSVSTIEGQETQYF.

This clonotype has a count of ten or more. J is TRBJ1-1 and V is TRBV7-6, with no clear D. The CDR3 sequence is 16 residues long. Germline loops: CDR1 SGHVS, CDR2 FNYEAQ. The V gene lost 6 bases and the J gene lost 6 bases, with 23 bases spanning the gap. In nucleotides, the CDR3 is TGTGCCAGCAGTCCAATGGCAGGTGGAAGGATCCCTGAAGCTTTCTTT. Translation gives CASSPMAGGRIPEAFF.

This clonotype was observed at least ten times. The chain recombines TRBV7-2 with TRBJ2-1; 10 bases map to TRBD2. V gave up 1 base and J gave up 6 bases; unmatched junction bases: 3. Germline assignment: CDR1 SGHTA and CDR2 FQGNSA. The CDR3 is 15 residues long. The CDR3 here is CASSLVSGRRNEQFF. The CDR3, as DNA: TGTGCCAGCAGCTTAGTTAGCGGGAGGCGCAATGAGCAGTTCTTC.